The 3 T cell receptor beta chains in this list originate from one sample, sequenced in a study of cytomegalovirus exposure and HLA in healthy donors. PCR involved 60 Vbeta and 13 Jbeta primers. Data came from immunoSEQ multiplex PCR; TCRdb stores just in-frame clones and leaves some out. This sample has fewer than 200,000 clones; about 72% occur once, and the top ten carry around 1.5%. Specimen: PBMCs. The receptor source for this set is a girl under 18 in good health and CMV-seronegative.

V usage is TRBV27 and J usage is TRBJ2-2; weak D call: TRBD2 (6 bases). V was shortened by 4 bases and J by 6 bases, with 12 bases between the two germline ends. The germline V gene has CDR1 MNHEY and CDR2 SMNVEV (reference sequence). The CDR3 sequence is 14 residues long. The CDR3 DNA follows: TGTGCCAGCAGTTGGCGGGGATCATCCGGGGAGCTGTTTTTT. It specifies CASSWRGSSGELFF.

The chain uses TRBV15 and TRBJ1-6; 9 bases map to TRBD1. Trimming at V came to 4 bases and at J to 1 base, leaving 11 bases not matched to a gene. The CDR3 has 19 amino acids. The germline gives CDR1 LNHNV, CDR2 YYDKDF (reference sequence). The CDR3 coding sequence is TGTGCCACCAGCACGAGAGGAGGACAGGGGAGTTCCTATAATTCACCCCTCCACTTT. It yields the protein CATSTRGGQGSSYNSPLHF.

This chain uses TRBV6-4 with TRBJ1-2; possible D gene TRBD1, 6 bases. There are 17 residues in the CDR3. The V end was cut by 3 bases, the J end by 2 bases, with 19 bases between. In germline, CDR1 is MRHNA, CDR2 SNTAGT. The CDR3 DNA follows: TGTGCCAGCAGTGAGAGGACAGACCTATTCGGGAACTATGGCTACACCTTC. As protein: CASSERTDLFGNYGYTF.